The present TCR beta chain was sequenced within a study of blood T cell repertoires in COVID-19 (dated by TCRdb to 2020 to 2022). Regarding the study in general: Samples covering the acute and convalescent phases of COVID-19 were provided by collaborators in the United States, Italy and Spain. The prospective study material was composed of cDNA or gDNA derived from T cells, B-cell-depleted T cells, or PBMCs. Subjects who had been exposed to COVID-19, were actively infected with it, or had recovered from it provided the deeply sampled blood TCRbeta repertoires that made up the dataset. The repertoires were made available in a free public database intended to serve as a resource for research on the immune response to SARS-CoV-2. Samples were obtained from the ongoing ImmuneRACE study (first 160 participants) and from over 1,000 subjects provided by 6 global collaborators. Nearly every sample came with metadata listing a de-identified subject ID, COVID-19 status, age in years and sex. Where available, HLA class I and class II types were obtained from metadata supplied by the sample provider rather than from assay-based typing. General conclusions and limits of the study: The amount of clinical and demographic metadata varied by source and participant and was provided uncurated.

Samples from volunteer blood donors who had recovered from COVID-19 were contributed by a second Seattle source. The collaborating institutions used their own protocols to collect whole blood in K2EDTA tubes. For TCRbeta analysis, collaborator samples were shipped as frozen whole blood, as isolated PBMCs, or as DNA extracted from either sample type. The immunoSEQ Assay, a bias-controlled multiplex PCR, was used to amplify TCRbeta CDR3 regions from genomic DNA. Per the authors' processing: Nucleated cell counts per sample were estimated from amplification of reference gene primers within the assay. To quantify the absolute abundance of each unique TCRbeta CDR3 rearrangement, sequence reads were collapsed and filtered. Productive Simpson clonality was computed per sample as the square root of Simpson's diversity index over productive rearrangements. TCRdb took over this immuneACCESS table, retaining in-frame rearrangements with V and J assigned. Such tables are incomplete; in checked studies, under half of the missing clones stem from an unresolved V gene, and the remainder is unexplained. The V and J calls and clone size come from that table; D and trimming were worked out from the DNA. This sample comprises some 320,000 clones, 70% to 90% of them detected only once. The ten largest account for approximately 6.6% of the sample.

Relative to germline, V is missing 0 bases and J is missing 7 bases, with 3 bases of the junction outside any gene match. CDR1 SGHRS and CDR2 YFSETQ are derived from the germline V gene. The CDR3 measures 13 amino acids from cysteine to phenylalanine. Only the CDR3 part of the read is kept: 39 bases, read in frame from the first base. Note on this clone: Its antigen remains unidentified. It has no much larger one-base neighbor in the sample; base qualities were not kept.

Material: peripheral blood. The receptor comes from a woman between 25 and 40 years old who had recovered from COVID-19. In this chain, TRBV5-1 is recombined with TRBJ2-5; the junction holds 7 bases that match TRBD1. The DNA is as follows: TGCGCCAGCAGCTTGGAGGGACAGACGACCCAGTACTTC. Its coded protein is CASSLEGQTTQYF.